What follows are 21 T cell receptor beta chains derived from one specimen sequenced in a study of regulatory T cells in long-lasting Graves disease (dated by TCRdb to about 2021). The time point tag for this specimen amounts to: persistent/refractory GD, antithyroid drugs over 5 years with positive TRAb. RNA was extracted from PBMCs in TRIzol for both TCR sequencing and RNA sequencing. Library preparation employed multiplex PCR. Data came from an Illumina HiSeq 4000. To build TCR beta libraries, CDR3 regions were amplified by Arm-PCR using iRepertoire HTBI primers. TCRdb itself trimmed the public reads at Q25 with fastp, ran MiXCR and retained productive beta chains. Under each unique CDR3 protein, matching rows form one entry showing the most common genes and DNA. Recorded for this sample are hundreds of thousands of distinct CDR3 sequences; less than 25% of them occurred a single time. The top ten clones comprise 6.5% to 8% of the sample.

Specimen: peripheral blood mononuclear cells (PBMCs), collected when the disease was refractory, from a patient treated with antithyroid drugs. The receptors were gathered from a female donor with Graves disease.

This clonotype showed up just a few times. V is TRBV19 and J is TRBJ1-1; D is unclear. The CDR3 has 14 amino acids. V was trimmed by 1 base and J by 3 bases, leaving 9 bases between them. Germline CDR1 and CDR2: LNHDA and SQIVND (reference sequence). The CDR3 sequence is CASSIVGIHTEAFF. The CDR3 DNA reads as TGTGCCAGTAGTATAGTAGGGATCCACACTGAAGCTTTCTTT.

This clonotype was picked up many times. The chain joins TRBV29-1 to TRBJ2-5; 10 bases agree with TRBD2. Looked up from germline, CDR1 is SQVTM and CDR2 is ANQGSEA. This CDR3 is 12 amino acids long. J lost 3 bases, V lost 7 bases, and 2 bases had no gene match. Here the CDR3 DNA reads TGCAGCGGCGGACTAGCGGAAGAGACCCAGTACTTC. Residues: CSGGLAEETQYF.

This clonotype was found many times. The chain combines TRBV2 with TRBJ2-7, with D maybe TRBD1 (5 bases). Trimming pared 5 bases from V and 5 bases from J, leaving 16 bases between. The CDR3 loop spans 14 amino acids. Germline V CDR1 and CDR2: SNHLY, FYNNEI. CDR3 residues: CASSSGQGVNEQYF. The CDR3 nucleotides read TGTGCCAGCAGTTCCGGCCAAGGGGTGAACGAGCAGTACTTC.

The count of this clonotype is one. The rearrangement uses TRBV10-3 and TRBJ1-5; weak D call: TRBD1 (5 bases). Germline-derived CDR1 and CDR2 are ENHRY and SYGVKD. The CDR3 spans 17 residues. V dropped 10 bases and J dropped 0 bases, with 22 bases sitting between them. The CDR3 spells CATRDHEGRGSNQPQHF. The CDR3 nucleotides are TGTGCCACCAGGGATCACGAAGGTAGGGGTAGCAATCAGCCCCAGCATTTT.

V usage is TRBV7-9 and J usage is TRBJ1-4; 7 nucleotides align to TRBD1. Trimming cost V 7 bases and J 4 bases; bases outside gene matches: 9. Germline loops: CDR1 SEHNR, CDR2 FQNEAQ (reference sequence). The CDR3 is made up of 15 amino acids. CDR3 in DNA: TGTGCCAGCACCCCGCCGGGACAGCTTAATGAAAAACTGTTTTTT. It codes for CASTPPGQLNEKLFF.

This chain uses TRBV7-2 with TRBJ2-5; D unclear. The J call may be faulty, since TRBJ2-1 better matches the DNA end. CDR1 SGHTA and CDR2 FQGNSA come from the germline V gene. The CDR3 is 12 residues long. CDR3 nucleotide sequence: TGTGCCAGCAGCTTAGGGGTGATAGAGCAGTTCTTC. Translating gives CASSLGVIEQFF.

In this sample, this clonotype turned up many times. The rearrangement uses TRBV28 and TRBJ2-2; TRBD1 agrees at 8 bases. CDR1 is MDHEN, CDR2 SYDVKM, per germline. This CDR3 is built from 17 residues. With 4 bases clipped from V and 4 bases from J, the junction kept 11 bases outside the gene matches. In DNA form, the CDR3 reads TGTGCCAGCAGTTCCACAGGGGGTTTACACTCCACCGGGGAGCTGTTTTTT. This encodes CASSSTGGLHSTGELFF.

This clonotype came up many times. V and J are TRBV29-1 and TRBJ2-7; weak D call: TRBD1 (6 bases). V lost 3 bases and J 2 bases, leaving 14 bases between the germline ends. This CDR3 has 14 residues. The V gene's germline CDR1 is SQVTM and CDR2 ANQGSEA. CDR3 bases: TGCAGCGTTGATTCTGGACAGAGTACCTACGAGCAGTACTTC. Its protein is CSVDSGQSTYEQYF.

This clonotype was detected only a few times. The chain uses TRBV20-1 and TRBJ2-5; TRBD2 aligns across 13 bases. V gave up 6 bases and J gave up 0 bases; unmatched junction bases: 4. Germline V gene data show CDR1 as DFQATT and CDR2 as SNEGSKA (reference sequence). The CDR3 sequence is 15 residues long. CDR3 DNA: TGCAGTGCCAAACTAGCGGGAGGGTACCAAGAGACCCAGTACTTC. It yields the protein CSAKLAGGYQETQYF.

There are many counts of this clonotype. The gene calls are TRBV28 and TRBJ1-5; TRBD1 is a possible D gene (5 bases). V lost 5 bases to trimming and J lost 0 bases, with 11 bases between them. The germline V gene encodes CDR1 MDHEN and CDR2 SYDVKM. This CDR3 has 15 amino acids. The CDR3 reads CASSPRTLSNQPQHF. The CDR3 nucleotides are TGTGCCAGCAGTCCACGGACACTTAGCAATCAGCCCCAGCATTTT.

As for this clonotype: A much larger clone differs by one base, so this may be a read error. As the CDR3 is not closed by the conserved phenylalanine or tryptophan, this likely results from a read error. The chain is built from TRBV25-1 and TRBJ1-1; D not resolved. Trimming cost V 8 bases and J 3 bases, with 19 bases left between them. Per germline, CDR1 MGHDK and CDR2 SYGVNS. The CDR3 is 15 residues long. The CDR3 bases are TGTGCCAGCCAACCATACGCGCAGGAGGACACTGAAGCTTTCCTT. Its protein is CASQPYAQEDTEAFL.

Of note for this clonotype: A read error may be the cause here, since a much bigger clone is one base away. V usage is TRBV7-2 and J usage is TRBJ1-1; D is unclear. The germline CDR1 and CDR2 sequences are SGHTA and FQGNSA. This CDR3 is 13 amino acids long. The CDR3 here is CASSPGSVTEASF. CDR3 coding DNA: TGTGCCAGCAGCCCTGGGTCCGTCACTGAAGCTTCCTTT.

The chain has TRBV7-9 and TRBJ2-4, with a tentative D call TRBD1 (5 bases). The J call may be in error: the DNA end matches TRBJ2-7 better. Germline assignment: CDR1 SEHNR and CDR2 FQNEAQ (reference sequence). CDR3 length equals 13 residues. CDR3 sequence reads: CASSFRVNYEQYF. As DNA, the CDR3 is TGTGCCAGCAGCTTCAGGGTTAACTACGAGCAGTACTTC.

The sample holds many counts of this clonotype. V gene TRBV20-1 combines with J gene TRBJ1-6; the match to TRBD1 covers 8 bases. The V gene end was trimmed by 3 bases and the J gene end by 6 bases; junction bases not matched to a gene: 7. The CDR3 is 15 residues long. CDR1 is DFQATT, CDR2 SNEGSKA, per germline (reference sequence). This CDR3 is CSARENRGGNSPLHF. CDR3 nucleotides: TGCAGTGCTAGGGAAAACAGGGGGGGTAATTCACCCCTCCACTTT.

The table lists this clonotype with a few counts. The chain carries TRBV15 and TRBJ2-1; D ambiguous. This CDR3 is 14 amino acids long. V gave up 0 bases and J gave up 10 bases, with 13 bases separating them. Germline V gene lookup returns CDR1 LNHNV and CDR2 YYDKDF (reference sequence). CDR3 in amino acids: CATSRDRSRMEQFF. The CDR3 DNA is TGTGCCACCAGCAGAGATCGTAGCAGAATGGAGCAGTTCTTC.

The rearrangement joins TRBV29-1 to TRBJ2-7; unclear D gene. The CDR3 is made up of 12 amino acids. V was pared by 6 bases and J by 0 bases, with 9 bases between. The germline CDR1 and CDR2 sequences are SQVTM and ANQGSEA. CDR3 amino acids: CSVGPSSYEQYF. The CDR3 bases are TGCAGCGTCGGACCCTCCTCCTACGAGCAGTACTTC.

The table lists this clonotype with many counts. This chain connects TRBV7-9 to TRBJ2-2, with D perhaps matching TRBD1 or TRBD2 (5 bases each). Trimming stripped 9 bases from V and 7 bases from J, with 15 bases between. Germline V gene lookup returns CDR1 SEHNR and CDR2 FQNEAQ (reference sequence). The CDR3 totals 13 residues. CDR3 in amino acids: CARPVGTDGELFF. In DNA, the CDR3 is TGTGCCAGACCAGTTGGGACGGACGGGGAGCTGTTTTTT.

A few counts support this clonotype. V usage is TRBV20-1 and J usage is TRBJ1-1; D ambiguous. The CDR3 loop spans 12 amino acids. Germline CDR1 reads DFQATT; CDR2 reads SNEGSKA (reference sequence). V was pared by 3 bases and J by 5 bases, with 10 bases between. CDR3 sequence: CSASPRRTEAFF. Here the CDR3 DNA reads TGCAGTGCTAGTCCCAGGAGAACTGAAGCTTTCTTT.

This clonotype was observed at least ten times. The chain carries TRBV30 and TRBJ1-2, with D perhaps matching TRBD1 (6 bases). This CDR3 comprises 14 residues. Germline V gene data show CDR1 as GTSNPN and CDR2 as SVGIG (reference sequence). Trimming removed 0 bases at V and 4 bases at J, with 12 bases between. The CDR3 bases are TGTGCCTGGAGTGTCGTAGGACAGATCTATGGCTACACCTTC. Its protein product is CAWSVVGQIYGYTF.

In its sample, this clonotype was seen many times. The genes are TRBV20-1 and TRBJ2-5, with D unresolved. The CDR3 consists of 11 residues. Germline loops: CDR1 DFQATT, CDR2 SNEGSKA (reference sequence). V lost 7 bases, J lost 2 bases, and 8 bases lay in between. This chain's CDR3 is CSVRRQETQYF. In DNA, the CDR3 is TGCAGTGTGAGACGGCAAGAGACCCAGTACTTC.

The table lists this clonotype with many counts. V gene TRBV27 combines with J gene TRBJ1-2, with a tentative D call TRBD1 (5 bases). CDR3 length: 15 residues. V lost 6 bases and J 2 bases, leaving 16 bases between the germline ends. Per the germline V gene, CDR1 is MNHEY and CDR2 is SMNVEV (reference sequence). The CDR3 here is CASRGLGETNYGYTF. CDR3 coding DNA: TGTGCCAGCAGGGGGCTGGGGGAGACAAACTATGGCTACACCTTC.